This is a list of T cell receptor beta chains from one sample in a study of cytomegalovirus exposure and HLA in healthy donors. Sequencing was performed with immunoSEQ multiplex PCR; in TCRdb, only in-frame clones are kept and a portion is missing. Its listing shows about 84,000 clones. The specimen was PBMCs. The receptors here all came from a man over 45 in good health and CMV-seronegative. Both conserved end residues are part of each CDR3. The D gene is left open where the match is weak.

cdr3_length | d_call | j_call | v_call | cdr3_nt | cdr3_aa
15 | TRBD1 | TRBJ1-2 | TRBV5-4 | TGTGCCAGCAGCTTGGACCTACAGGGGCCCTATGGCTACACCTTC | CASSLDLQGPYGYTF
13 | TRBD1 | TRBJ1-2 | TRBV10-3 | TGTGCCATCAGTGGGGACAGGGGACGGGGCTACACCTTC | CAISGDRGRGYTF
14 | - | TRBJ1-2 | TRBV6-6 | TGTGCCAGCAGTTTACGCATACTTTCCTATGGCTACACCTTC | CASSLRILSYGYTF
13 | TRBD1 | TRBJ1-2 | TRBV10-3 | TGTGCCATGCGGGACAGGGGTTGGTATGGCTACACCTTC | CAMRDRGWYGYTF
15 | - | TRBJ2-7 | TRBV9 | TGTGCCAGCAGCGTAGGGGAAACAGGTGTCAGGGAGCAGTACTTC | CASSVGETGVREQYF
17 | TRBD2 | TRBJ2-2 | TRBV18 | TGTGCCAGCTCACCACCGGTTAGCGGGACGAACACCGGGGAGCTGTTTTTT | CASSPPVSGTNTGELFF
16 | - | TRBJ1-6 | TRBV5-4 | TGTGCCAGCAGCTTGGGGGGCCCGACGGCCGATTCACCCCTCCACTTT | CASSLGGPTADSPLHF
13 | - | TRBJ1-2 | TRBV7-3 | TGTGCCAGCAGCTTCGGGGGAACCTATGGCTACACCTTC | CASSFGGTYGYTF
16 | - | TRBJ1-5 | TRBV2 | TGTGCCAGCAGATCGATGGCAGGGAATAGCAATCAGCCCCAGCATTTT | CASRSMAGNSNQPQHF
14 | TRBD2 | TRBJ2-7 | TRBV11-1 | TGTGCCAGCAGCCCCCGGAGAGCGGGGTGGGAGCAGTACTTC | CASSPRRAGWEQYF
14 | - | TRBJ1-3 | TRBV5-1 | TGCGCCAGCAGCTTGGCCAACACTGGAAACACCATATATTTT | CASSLANTGNTIYF
14 | TRBD1 | TRBJ2-3 | TRBV29-1 | TGCAGCGTTCGTCCGGACAGGGGGACAGATACGCAGTATTTT | CSVRPDRGTDTQYF
14 | - | TRBJ1-1 | TRBV18 | TGTGCCAGCTCCAACCCTCAGGGGAACACTGAAGCTTTCTTT | CASSNPQGNTEAFF
17 | - | TRBJ1-2 | TRBV9 | TGTGCCAGCAGCCCCCGTCCTCACGAGGCTGGTAACTATGGCTACACCTTC | CASSPRPHEAGNYGYTF
15 | TRBD1 | TRBJ2-7 | TRBV6-5 | TGTGCCGGCAGTTACTCCCCGGGACAGCCCTACGAGCAGTACTTC | CAGSYSPGQPYEQYF
14 | - | TRBJ2-7 | TRBV9 | TGTGCCAGCAGCGTAGTTCCAGATGTCTACGAGCAGTACTTC | CASSVVPDVYEQYF
15 | - | TRBJ2-6 | TRBV10-3 | TGTGCCACCGGGACATTTCCCCCTGGGGCCAACGTCCTGACTTTC | CATGTFPPGANVLTF
15 | TRBD1 | TRBJ1-6 | TRBV11-2 | TGTGCCAGCAGCGACACCGGGACAGGGGGTTCACCCCTCCACTTT | CASSDTGTGGSPLHF
16 | TRBD2 | TRBJ2-3 | TRBV11-2 | TGTGCCAGCAGCTCCGATCGGGGCGGGGGGGCAGATACGCAGTATTTT | CASSSDRGGGADTQYF
14 | - | TRBJ1-3 | TRBV5-1 | TGCGCCAGCAGCTTGGAACCGACACGGAACACCATATATTTT | CASSLEPTRNTIYF
14 | TRBD2 | TRBJ2-7 | TRBV13 | TGTGCCAGCAGCGCCTGGGGCGGGGGGAGCGAGCAGTACTTC | CASSAWGGGSEQYF
14 | - | TRBJ1-1 | TRBV19 | TGTGCCAGTAGGTCCCGACAGACGAACACTGAAGCTTTCTTT | CASRSRQTNTEAFF
17 | TRBD2 | TRBJ2-7 | TRBV5-1 | TGCGCCAGCAGCTCCCGACCGACTAGCGGGGGGTCCGACGAGCAGTACTTC | CASSSRPTSGGSDEQYF
12 | - | TRBJ2-2 | TRBV12-5 | TGTGCTAGTGGCCCAAACACCGGGGAGCTGTTTTTT | CASGPNTGELFF
16 | TRBD2 | TRBJ2-3 | TRBV4-2 | TGTGCCAGCAGCCAAGATAATAGCGGGGGTACAGATACGCAGTATTTT | CASSQDNSGGTDTQYF
15 | TRBD1 | TRBJ1-5 | TRBV6-1 | TGTGCCAGCAGTGACCAGACAGGGCTCAATCAGCCCCAGCATTTT | CASSDQTGLNQPQHF
15 | - | TRBJ2-3 | TRBV5-1 | TGCGCCAGCAGCCAGGACATCACTAGCACAGATACGCAGTATTTT | CASSQDITSTDTQYF